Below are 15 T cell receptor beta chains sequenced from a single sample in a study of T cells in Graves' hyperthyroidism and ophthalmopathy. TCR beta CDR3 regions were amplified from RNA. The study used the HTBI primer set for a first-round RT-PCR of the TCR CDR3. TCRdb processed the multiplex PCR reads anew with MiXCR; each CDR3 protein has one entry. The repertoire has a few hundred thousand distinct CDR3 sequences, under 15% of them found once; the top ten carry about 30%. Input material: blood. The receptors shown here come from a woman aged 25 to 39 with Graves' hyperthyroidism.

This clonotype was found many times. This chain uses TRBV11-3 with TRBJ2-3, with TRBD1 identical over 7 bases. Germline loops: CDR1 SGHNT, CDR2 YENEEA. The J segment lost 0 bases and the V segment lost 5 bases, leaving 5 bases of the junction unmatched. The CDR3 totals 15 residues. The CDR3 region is CASSRGQHSTDTQYF. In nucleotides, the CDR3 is TGTGCCAGCAGCAGGGGACAGCACAGCACAGATACGCAGTATTTT.

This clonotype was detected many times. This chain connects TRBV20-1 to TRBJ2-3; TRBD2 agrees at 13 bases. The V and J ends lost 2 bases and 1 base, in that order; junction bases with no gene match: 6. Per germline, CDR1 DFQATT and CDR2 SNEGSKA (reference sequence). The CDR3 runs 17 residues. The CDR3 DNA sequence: TGCAGTGCTAGATTACCGGGGACTAGCGGGGGCACAGATACGCAGTATTTT. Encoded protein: CSARLPGTSGGTDTQYF.

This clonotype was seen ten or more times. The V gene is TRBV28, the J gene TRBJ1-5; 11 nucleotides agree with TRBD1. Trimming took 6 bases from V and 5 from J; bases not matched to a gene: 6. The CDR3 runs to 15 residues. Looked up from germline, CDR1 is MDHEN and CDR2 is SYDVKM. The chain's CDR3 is CASRGGQGGYQPQHF. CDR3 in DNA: TGTGCCAGCAGGGGGGGACAGGGGGGATATCAGCCCCAGCATTTT. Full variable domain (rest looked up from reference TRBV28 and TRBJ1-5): DVKVTQSSRYLVKRTGEKVFLECVQDMDHENMFWYRQDPGLGLRLIYFSYDVKMKEKGDIPEGYSVSREKKERFSLILESASTNQTSMYLCASRGGQGGYQPQHFGDGTRLSIL.

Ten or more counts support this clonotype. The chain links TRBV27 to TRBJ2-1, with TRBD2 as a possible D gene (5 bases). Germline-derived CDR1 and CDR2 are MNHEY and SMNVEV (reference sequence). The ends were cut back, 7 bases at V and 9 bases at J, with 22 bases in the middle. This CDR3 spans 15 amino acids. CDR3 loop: CASTLFGPTAGEQFF. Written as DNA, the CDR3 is TGTGCCAGCACCCTTTTCGGACCCACTGCGGGTGAGCAGTTCTTC.

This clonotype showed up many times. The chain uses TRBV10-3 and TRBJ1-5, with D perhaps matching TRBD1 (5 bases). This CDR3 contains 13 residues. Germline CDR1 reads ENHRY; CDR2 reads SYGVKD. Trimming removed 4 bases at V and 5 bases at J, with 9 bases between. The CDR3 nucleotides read TGTGCCATCAGTGGGACATCCGATCAGCCCCAGCATTTT. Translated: CAISGTSDQPQHF.

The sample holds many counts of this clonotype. Here the CDR3 reads CASSPRLAKNIQYF. The DNA of the CDR3 is TGTGCCAGCTCCCCGCGGTTAGCCAAAAACATTCAGTACTTC. The chain employs TRBV28 and TRBJ2-4; the D is unclear. Per the germline V gene, CDR1 is MDHEN and CDR2 is SYDVKM. The CDR3 spans 14 residues. The V and J ends lost 8 bases and 0 bases respectively, with 11 bases between them.

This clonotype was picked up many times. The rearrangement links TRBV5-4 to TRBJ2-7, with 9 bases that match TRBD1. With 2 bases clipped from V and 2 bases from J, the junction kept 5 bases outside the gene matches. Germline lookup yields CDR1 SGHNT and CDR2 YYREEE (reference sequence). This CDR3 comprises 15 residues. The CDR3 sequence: CASSLPGQGAYEQYF. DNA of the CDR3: TGTGCCAGCAGCTTACCGGGACAGGGTGCCTACGAGCAGTACTTC.

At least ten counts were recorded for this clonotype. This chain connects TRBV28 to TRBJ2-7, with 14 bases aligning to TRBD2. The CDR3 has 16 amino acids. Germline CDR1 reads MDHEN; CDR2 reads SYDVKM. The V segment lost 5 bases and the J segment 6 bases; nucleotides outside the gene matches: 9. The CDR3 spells CASSPRTSGRLLEQYF. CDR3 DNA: TGTGCCAGCAGTCCTCGGACTAGCGGGAGGCTTCTCGAGCAGTACTTC.

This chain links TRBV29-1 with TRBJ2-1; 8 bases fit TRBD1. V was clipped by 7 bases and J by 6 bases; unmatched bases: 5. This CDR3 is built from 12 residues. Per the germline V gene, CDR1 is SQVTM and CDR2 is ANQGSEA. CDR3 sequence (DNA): TGCAGCGAAAACAGGGGGAGCAATGAGCAGTTCTTC. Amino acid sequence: CSENRGSNEQFF.

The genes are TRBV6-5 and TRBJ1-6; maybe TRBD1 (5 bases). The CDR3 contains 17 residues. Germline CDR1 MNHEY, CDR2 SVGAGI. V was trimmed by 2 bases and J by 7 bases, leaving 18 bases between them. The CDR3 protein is CASSYKAGTRGNSPLHF. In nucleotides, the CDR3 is TGTGCCAGCAGTTACAAGGCCGGGACTCGCGGGAATTCACCCCTCCACTTT.

CDR3 amino acids: CASFLTGGHTDTQYF. The CDR3 bases are TGTGCCAGCTTCCTGACAGGGGGGCACACAGATACGCAGTATTTT. V gene TRBV5-4 combines with J gene TRBJ2-3; 9 bases match TRBD1. Per the germline V gene, CDR1 is SGHNT and CDR2 is YYREEE (reference sequence). There are 15 residues in the CDR3. Losses at the gene ends were 7 bases for V and 2 bases for J; bases not matched to a gene: 8.

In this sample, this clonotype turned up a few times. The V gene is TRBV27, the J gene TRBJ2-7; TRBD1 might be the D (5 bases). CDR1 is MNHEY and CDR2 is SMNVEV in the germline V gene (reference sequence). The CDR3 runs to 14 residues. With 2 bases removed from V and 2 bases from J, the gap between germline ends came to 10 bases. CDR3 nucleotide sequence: TGTGCCAGCAGTTTAGACGTGGGGCCCTACGAGCAGTACTTC. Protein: CASSLDVGPYEQYF.

CDR3: CASSPGTGTLAKNIQYF. The CDR3 region has the DNA TGTGCCAGCAGCCCCGGGACAGGTACCCTAGCCAAAAACATTCAGTACTTC. J is TRBJ2-4 and V is TRBV11-3; 8 nucleotides align to TRBD1. With 5 bases clipped from V and 0 bases from J, the junction kept 9 bases outside the gene matches. Germline values: CDR1 SGHNT, CDR2 YENEEA. CDR3 size: 17 residues.

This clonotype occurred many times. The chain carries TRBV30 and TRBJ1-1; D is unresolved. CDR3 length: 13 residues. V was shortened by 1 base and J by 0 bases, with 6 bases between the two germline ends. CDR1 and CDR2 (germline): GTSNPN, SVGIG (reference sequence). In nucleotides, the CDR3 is TGTGCCTGGAGTGAACAAGTGAACACTGAAGCTTTCTTT. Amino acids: CAWSEQVNTEAFF.

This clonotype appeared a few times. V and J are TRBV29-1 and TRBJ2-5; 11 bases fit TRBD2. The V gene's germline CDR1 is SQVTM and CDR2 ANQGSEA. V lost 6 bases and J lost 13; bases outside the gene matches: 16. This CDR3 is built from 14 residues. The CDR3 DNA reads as TGCAGCGTCGGGGGTATACTAGCGGGAGACGGTCTGTACTTC. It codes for CSVGGILAGDGLYF.